This TCR beta chain was sequenced during a study of T cells in Graves' hyperthyroidism and ophthalmopathy. The source material, RNA transcripts, was used to amplify TCR beta CDR3 regions. First-round RT-PCR targeting the TCR CDR3 was performed with the HTBI primer set. TCRdb reanalysed the multiplex PCR reads using MiXCR and keeps one entry per CDR3 protein. The data show approximately 710,000 distinct CDR3 sequences, 17% seen once. The CDR3 runs to 15 residues. V shed 2 bases, J shed 6 bases, and the junction held 7 bases outside the gene matches. The germline V gene has CDR1 SGHTA and CDR2 FQGNSA. This chain joins TRBV7-2 and TRBJ2-7; 10 nucleotides align to TRBD2. The source of this sequence is a man aged 45-65 years with Graves' hyperthyroidism. The sequencing input was blood. The CDR3 is CTSSLIPLAGAEQYF. CDR3 sequence (DNA): TGTACCAGCAGCTTAATCCCCCTAGCGGGAGCCGAGCAGTACTTC. The full variable domain, in which reference TRBV7-2 and TRBJ2-7 provide the parts outside the CDR3, is GAGVSQSPSNKVTEKGKDVELRCDPISGHTALYWYRQSLGQGLEFLIYFQGNSAPDKSGLPSDRFSAERTGGSVSTLTIQRTQQEDSAVYLCTSSLIPLAGAEQYFGPGTRLTVT.